The sequence of this T cell receptor (beta chain) was determined in a study of radiotherapy plus CTLA-4 blockade in lung cancer. The method was immunoSEQ multiplex PCR; TCRdb's version includes in-frame clones alone and lacks a portion of them. Found here are some 37,000 clones, 72% of them singletons; the top ten hold approximately 10%. The CDR3 is 14 residues long. CDR1 and CDR2 (germline): MRHNA, SNTAGT. Trimming at V came to 3 bases and at J to 1 base, leaving 2 bases not matched to a gene. The receptor comes from a human donor with non-small cell lung cancer who had stable disease on radiotherapy plus ipilimumab. The chain has TRBV6-4 and TRBJ2-5; 7 nucleotides align to TRBD2. The sequencing here drew on peripheral blood, taken from a patient treated with radiotherapy plus ipilimumab. This CDR3 is CASSDERGQETQYF. The CDR3 DNA reads TGTGCCAGCAGTGATGAGCGGGGCCAAGAGACCCAGTACTTC.